These 22 T cell receptor beta chains were all obtained from the same sample, sequenced in a study of PD-L1 blockade in urothelial cancer. The time point is: pretreatment peripheral blood. Repertoires were generated with immunoSEQ multiplex PCR, while TCRdb's copy carries only in-frame clones and drops some. The repertoire holds about 93,000 clones, 90% seen once, with 1.5% to 2% in the top ten. The material sequenced was PBMCs, taken around atezolizumab (anti-PD-L1) treatment. These receptors were taken from a man aged 55 to 70 with urothelial cancer.

The CDR3 sequence is CASSIDNEQFF. The CDR3 nucleotides read TGTGCCAGCAGCATCGACAATGAGCAGTTCTTC. This chain joins TRBV7-6 and TRBJ2-1; D gene ambiguous. V lost 5 bases, J lost 5 bases, and 4 bases lay in between. The CDR3 covers 11 residues. Germline V gene sequence: CDR1 SGHVS, CDR2 FNYEAQ. Complete variable domain (other parts from reference TRBV7-6 and TRBJ2-1): GAGVSQSPRYKVTKRGQDVALRCDPISGHVSLYWYRQALGQGPEFLTYFNYEAQQDKSGLPNDRFSAERPEGSISTLTIQRTEQRDSAMYRCASSIDNEQFFGPGTRLTVL.

The chain joins TRBV6-1 to TRBJ1-3; D might be TRBD1 (5 bases). The V end lost 9 bases, the J end lost 0 bases, and 15 bases lay between the germline ends. CDR1 is MNHNS, CDR2 SASEGT, per germline. The CDR3 has 15 residues. The CDR3 sequence is CASQGLRSSGNTIYF. As DNA, the CDR3 is TGTGCCAGTCAGGGACTCAGGAGCTCTGGAAACACCATATATTTT.

The V and J genes are TRBV10-2 and TRBJ2-7; no clear D gene. The V gene's germline CDR1 is WSHSY and CDR2 SAAADI. Trimming left V 5 bases short and J 2 bases short, with 13 bases between. There are 14 residues in the CDR3. CDR3 residues: CASSYYSEAYEQYF. CDR3 coding DNA: TGCGCCAGCAGTTATTACTCCGAAGCCTACGAGCAGTACTTC.

V and J are TRBV7-8 and TRBJ1-2, with a weak D call TRBD1 (5 bases). Germline V gene lookup returns CDR1 SGHVS and CDR2 FQNEAQ. This CDR3 contains 16 residues. V was shortened by 1 base and J by 8 bases, with 20 bases between the two germline ends. This CDR3 is CASSLDRAGFFSGYTF. CDR3 nucleotide sequence: TGTGCCAGCAGCTTAGATCGGGCAGGGTTTTTTTCAGGCTACACCTTC.

About this clone: The same CDR3 arises from other DNA sequences in this sample as well. V usage is TRBV9 and J usage is TRBJ2-3; 7 nucleotides match TRBD2. Per the germline V gene, CDR1 is SGDLS and CDR2 is YYNGEE. V lost 3 bases, J lost 0 bases, and 7 bases stayed unmatched. The CDR3 is made up of 16 amino acids. CDR3 bases: TGTGCCAGCAGCGCCGGGACTAATCCTAGCACAGATACGCAGTATTTT. This codes for CASSAGTNPSTDTQYF.

A word on this clone: A read error may account for a junction end that differs from germline. V gene TRBV29-1 combines with J gene TRBJ2-3; D gene uncertain. Germline assignment: CDR1 SQVTM and CDR2 ANQGSEA. There are 14 residues in the CDR3. CDR3 residues: CSVETRRGTDTQYF. DNA for the CDR3: TGCAGCGTTGAAACCCGACGAGGCACGGATACGCAGTATTTT.

The rearrangement links TRBV4-2 to TRBJ2-3; tentative D call: TRBD1 (5 bases). V was clipped by 0 bases and J by 0 bases, with 10 bases between them. Germline-derived CDR1 and CDR2 are LGHNA and YNFKEQ. CDR3 size: 16 residues. The CDR3 DNA sequence: TGTGCCAGCAGCCAAGAACTACAGGCTAGCACAGATACGCAGTATTTT. It specifies CASSQELQASTDTQYF.

This sequence joins TRBV28 and TRBJ2-7, with 9 bases matching TRBD1. This CDR3 is built from 15 residues. Germline assignment: CDR1 MDHEN and CDR2 SYDVKM. The trim removed 5 bases at V and 1 base at J, leaving 6 bases unmatched. The CDR3: CASSKTGGASYEQYF. The DNA for the CDR3 is TGTGCCAGCAGTAAAACAGGGGGCGCTTCCTACGAGCAGTACTTC.

This clone appeared once. The chain is built from TRBV6-5 and TRBJ2-7, with 7 positions matching TRBD2. This CDR3 spans 14 amino acids. Germline V gives CDR1 MNHEY, CDR2 SVGAGI. The ends lost 2 bases at V and 2 bases at J; junction bases unmatched: 3. CDR3 bases: TGTGCCAGCAGTTACGGACTAGGACCCTACGAGCAGTACTTC. Translation: CASSYGLGPYEQYF.

The rearrangement links TRBV7-3 to TRBJ2-1; no firm D call. The CDR3 contains 15 residues. V lost 2 bases and J lost 4, with 12 bases in between. Germline V gene data show CDR1 as SGHTA and CDR2 as FQGTGA. CDR3 in amino acids: CASSLGLELYNEQFF. CDR3 bases: TGTGCCAGCAGCTTAGGCCTAGAACTATACAATGAGCAGTTCTTC.

The rearrangement joins TRBV7-2 to TRBJ1-6; weak D call: TRBD1 (5 bases). There are 15 residues in the CDR3. Germline-derived CDR1 and CDR2 are SGHTA and FQGNSA. Trimming stripped 1 base from V and 9 bases from J, with 13 bases between. CDR3 sequence reads: CASSLGAQVASPLHF. The DNA for the CDR3 is TGTGCCAGCAGCTTAGGTGCACAGGTGGCTTCACCCCTCCACTTT.

The chain carries TRBV25-1 and TRBJ1-2, with D possibly TRBD1 on 6 matching bases. CDR3 size: 14 residues. Trimming took 5 bases from V and 4 from J, leaving 14 bases between them. CDR1 is MGHDK, CDR2 SYGVNS, per germline. CDR3 DNA sequence: TGTGCCAGCAGTCCCAACAGGGACCCCTATGGCTACACCTTC. Protein product: CASSPNRDPYGYTF.

V is TRBV7-9 and J is TRBJ2-7; 11 bases are shared with TRBD1. The germline V gene has CDR1 SEHNR and CDR2 FQNEAQ (reference sequence). V was clipped by 9 bases and J by 2 bases; unmatched bases: 3. The CDR3 is made up of 13 amino acids. The chain's CDR3 is CARPGQGAYEQYF. The CDR3 nucleotides read TGTGCCAGACCGGGACAGGGGGCCTACGAGCAGTACTTC.

As concerns this clone: The junction and the germline gene differ at one end; a read error may be behind it. This chain connects TRBV4-3 to TRBJ2-3, with 9 bases that match TRBD1. The germline CDR1 and CDR2 sequences are LGHNA and YSLEER. This CDR3 is 13 amino acids long. This chain's CDR3 is CASSQETGTGTHF. DNA for the CDR3: TGCGCCAGCAGCCAAGAGACCGGGACAGGGACACATTTT.

V usage is TRBV5-1 and J usage is TRBJ2-5; 9 positions agree with TRBD2. The CDR3 consists of 14 residues. With 4 bases clipped from V and 3 bases from J, the junction kept 4 bases outside the gene matches. The germline gives CDR1 SGHRS, CDR2 YFSETQ. In DNA, the CDR3 is TGCGCCAGCAGCCCGGTAGCGGGAGAAGAGACCCAGTACTTC. Protein product: CASSPVAGEETQYF.

In the case of this clone: At one end the junction does not follow the germline gene, possibly because of a read error. J is TRBJ2-2 and V is TRBV2, with D maybe TRBD1 (7 bases). Germline V gene lookup returns CDR1 SNHLY and CDR2 FYNNEI. The CDR3 is 11 residues long. Here the CDR3 DNA reads TGTGCCAGCAGGGTCCAGGGGGGGCTGTTTTTT. Translation gives CASRVQGGLFF.

This sequence joins TRBV7-2 and TRBJ2-1, with TRBD1 matching 7 bases. Germline trimming cut 3 bases from V and 7 bases from J; bases unmatched to any gene: 6. From germline, CDR1 is SGHTA and CDR2 FQGNSA. This CDR3 comprises 14 residues. The CDR3 is CASSFDRVQNEQFF. Written as DNA, the CDR3 is TGTGCCAGCAGCTTCGACAGGGTACAAAATGAGCAGTTCTTC. The variable domain in full, with the rest retrieved from reference TRBV7-2 and TRBJ2-1, is GAGVSQSPSNKVTEKGKDVELRCDPISGHTALYWYRQSLGQGLEFLIYFQGNSAPDKSGLPSDRFSAERTGGSVSTLTIQRTQQEDSAVYLCASSFDRVQNEQFFGPGTRLTVL.

This clone was seen only a few times. The chain couples TRBV7-2 to TRBJ2-5; D is undetermined. With 4 bases removed from V and 2 bases from J, the gap between germline ends came to 11 bases. This CDR3 is built from 14 residues. CDR1 and CDR2 (germline): SGHTA, FQGNSA. The CDR3: CASSSEPGQETQYF. CDR3 DNA: TGTGCCAGCAGCTCAGAGCCGGGTCAAGAGACCCAGTACTTC.

The V and J genes are TRBV4-2 and TRBJ2-7; D perhaps matches TRBD1 (5 bases). V was shortened by 0 bases and J by 3 bases, with 12 bases between the two germline ends. The CDR3 has 15 amino acids. The germline CDR1 and CDR2 sequences are LGHNA and YNFKEQ. In DNA, the CDR3 is TGTGCCAGCAGCCAAGATGGACAAACCCACTACGAGCAGTACTTC. Amino acid sequence: CASSQDGQTHYEQYF.

V usage is TRBV13 and J usage is TRBJ1-3; D is undetermined. The CDR3 is made up of 17 amino acids. V shed 1 base and J shed 0 bases, with 13 bases lying between them. Per the germline V gene, CDR1 is PRHDT and CDR2 is FYEKMQ (reference sequence). The CDR3 spells CASSLDRGGNSGNTIYF. The DNA for the CDR3 is TGTGCCAGCAGCTTAGACCGAGGCGGCAACTCTGGAAACACCATATATTTT.

This chain uses TRBV19 with TRBJ1-2; TRBD1 agrees at 7 bases. V lost 7 bases and J lost 0; bases outside the gene matches: 8. The CDR3 length is 15 residues. The germline gives CDR1 LNHDA, CDR2 SQIVND (reference sequence). The CDR3: CASINQGTANYGYTF. The CDR3, as DNA: TGTGCCAGTATCAATCAAGGGACAGCTAACTATGGCTACACCTTC.

CDR3 residues: CSVDKTGVGNEQFF. CDR3 coding DNA: TGCAGCGTCGACAAGACAGGGGTCGGGAATGAGCAGTTCTTC. The chain is built from TRBV29-1 and TRBJ2-1; 8 bases line up with TRBD1. The CDR3 loop spans 14 amino acids. J was trimmed by 7 bases and V by 6 bases; bases with no gene match: 11. Germline CDR1 reads SQVTM; CDR2 reads ANQGSEA.